The sequence of this T cell receptor beta chain was determined in a study of blood T cell repertoires in COVID-19. The overall study: The study drew acute and convalescent COVID-19 samples from the United States, Italy and Spain.

In the authors' workflow: Amplification of reference gene primers provided the estimated nucleated cell counts. TCRdb's copy holds only in-frame clones and misses some; the assay was immunoSEQ multiplex PCR. That table gives V, J and clone size, and the DNA gave D and trimming. There are about 200,000 clones in the sample; approximately 79% occur only once, and approximately 15% lies in the top ten. Trimming pared 4 bases from V and 0 bases from J, leaving 14 bases between. The CDR3 sequence is 15 residues long. Looked up from germline, CDR1 is SGHRS and CDR2 is YFSETQ. The TCR was taken from a man aged 50-60 years who had recovered from COVID-19. The rearrangement joins TRBV5-1 to TRBJ2-7; weak D call: TRBD1 (7 bases). Sequenced: peripheral blood. The CDR3 DNA sequence: TGCGCCAGCAGCCGACGGCGGGACAGCTCCTACGAGCAGTACTTC. Its translation is CASSRRRDSSYEQYF.